Sequencing of this T cell receptor beta chain was carried out in a study of shared clonotypes between healthy human individuals. Whole-study results and caveats: Several donors held approximately 5% of naive CD4 clonotypes in common.

The method was immunoSEQ multiplex PCR; TCRdb's version includes in-frame clones alone and lacks a portion of them. The sample lists 550,000 to 850,000 clones, roughly 70% seen once, with 1.7% in the top ten. This clone was observed a few times. Its antigen is currently unknown. The CDR3 totals 12 residues. Trimming removed 5 bases from V and 11 bases from J, with 15 bases in between. Germline V gene data show CDR1 as PRHDT and CDR2 as FYEKMQ (reference sequence). The material sequenced was memory CD4+ T cells sorted from blood. Subset here: CD45RA-negative fraction. The clonotype was recovered from a woman between 25 and 40 years old in good health. The chain is built from TRBV13 and TRBJ1-1, with D uncertain. CDR3 loop: CASSTPSGLAFF. The CDR3 coding sequence is TGTGCCAGCAGCACCCCGTCGGGCTTGGCTTTCTTT.